Many counts were recorded for the clone carrying this T cell receptor (beta chain). This sample is part of a study of CD8+CD57+ T cells in acquired aplastic anemia. Using genomic DNA as the template, TCR beta VDJ and CDR3 profiling was carried out. TCRdb processed the reads anew with MiXCR; each CDR3 protein has one entry. The data contain about 160,000 distinct CDR3 sequences, roughly 43% of them singletons. CD8+CD57+ cell expansion, shown by flow cytometry, had occurred in the patients selected for sequencing. Sequences were obtained from sorted CD4+, CD8+, or CD8+CD57+ T cells (not recorded which) from PBMCs. The sequence was collected from a human donor with aplastic anemia.

This chain's CDR3 is CASSSSRGVDNQPQHF. The CDR3 DNA is TGTGCCAGCAGCTCATCAAGGGGGGTCGACAATCAGCCCCAGCATTTT. The chain uses TRBV7-9 and TRBJ1-5, with a weak D call TRBD1 (6 bases). This CDR3 spans 16 amino acids. The germline CDR1 and CDR2 sequences are SEHNR and FQNEAQ (reference sequence). The ends were cut back, 4 bases at V and 3 bases at J, with 16 bases in the middle.